This is a list of T cell receptor beta chains from one sample in a study of shared clonotypes between healthy human individuals. Here immunoSEQ multiplex PCR was the method, and the copy in TCRdb shows in-frame clones only, minus some. The sample lists 2 million to 2.5 million clones; approximately 94% were seen once. Sequenced: naive CD4+ T cells sorted from blood. Every receptor here comes from a man aged 18-30 years in good health. Each CDR3 is given with its conserved first and last residue. The D gene is left open where the match is weak. Clone size appears in some rows only: once, few, many, or a class for an expanded clone.

d_gene	v_gene	j_gene	abundance	CDR3aa	CDR3nt
.	TRBV6-5	TRBJ2-6	.	CASSPPDSGANVLTF	TGTGCCAGCAGCCCCCCAGACTCTGGGGCCAACGTCCTGACTTTC
.	TRBV5-4	TRBJ2-5	.	CASSPISTGKGETQYF	TGTGCCAGCAGCCCTATATCCACAGGGAAAGGAGAGACCCAGTACTTC
.	TRBV19	TRBJ2-7	.	CASSLDTDPTRQYF	TGTGCCAGTAGCCTCGACACGGATCCTACGAGGCAGTACTTC
.	TRBV18	TRBJ2-4	few	CASSPPVSDIQYF	TGTGCCAGCTCACCACCGGTATCTGACATTCAGTACTTC
.	TRBV14	TRBJ1-2	.	CASSQVWTPRGNYGYTF	TGTGCCAGCAGCCAAGTTTGGACCCCACGGGGTAACTATGGCTACACCTTC
.	TRBV12-1	TRBJ2-7	once	CASTDGGTSGRRSYEQYF	TGTGCCAGCACCGATGGGGGGACTAGCGGGAGAAGGTCCTACGAGCAGTACTTC
.	TRBV5-6	TRBJ2-1	.	CASSLVGVGNEQFF	TGTGCCAGCAGCTTGGTGGGAGTTGGGAATGAGCAGTTCTTC
.	TRBV2	TRBJ2-5	.	CASSEVEETQYF	TGTGCCAGCAGTGAAGTGGAAGAGACCCAGTACTTC
TRBD1	TRBV30	TRBJ2-5	.	CAWGTGGETQYF	TGTGCCTGGGGTACAGGGGGGGAGACCCAGTACTTC
TRBD2	TRBV6-6	TRBJ2-2	.	CASSYATSGTGELFF	TGTGCCAGCAGTTACGCGACTAGCGGGACCGGGGAGCTGTTTTTT
.	TRBV13	TRBJ2-3	.	CASRPRGPDTQYF	TGTGCCAGCAGACCCCGGGGTCCAGATACGCAGTATTTT
.	TRBV9	TRBJ1-6	once	CASSPPGGVDSPLHF	TGTGCCAGCAGTCCACCGGGAGGGGTGGATTCACCCCTCCACTTT
.	TRBV19	TRBJ1-2	.	CASGNRQSMGTYGYTF	TGTGCCAGTGGTAACAGACAGTCCATGGGGACCTATGGCTACACCTTC
TRBD2	TRBV5-1	TRBJ2-2	.	CASSSAGDTGELFF	TGCGCCAGCAGCTCGGCGGGAGACACCGGGGAGCTGTTTTTT
TRBD1	TRBV11-2	TRBJ2-3	.	CASSSRTGDTQYF	TGTGCCAGCAGCTCGCGGACAGGAGATACGCAGTATTTT
TRBD1	TRBV6-5	TRBJ2-7	.	CASSYGYGTGGHEQYF	TGTGCCAGCAGTTACGGATACGGGACAGGGGGCCACGAGCAGTACTTC
TRBD2	TRBV27	TRBJ2-7	.	CASSFSPGLVNEQYF	TGTGCCAGCAGTTTCTCTCCGGGACTAGTGAACGAGCAGTACTTC
TRBD1	TRBV7-9	TRBJ2-7	.	CASSMDRGQYEQYF	TGTGCCAGCAGCATGGACAGGGGGCAGTACGAGCAGTACTTC
TRBD2	TRBV30	TRBJ2-1	.	CAWRLAGGHGEQFF	TGTGCCTGGAGGCTAGCGGGAGGGCACGGTGAGCAGTTCTTC
TRBD2	TRBV6-4	TRBJ2-3	.	CASSELAGGLTDTQYF	TGTGCCAGCAGTGAGTTAGCGGGAGGTCTCACAGATACGCAGTATTTT
.	TRBV7-2	TRBJ2-3	.	CASSLSARNTDTQYF	TGTGCCAGCAGCTTATCTGCACGGAACACAGATACGCAGTATTTT
.	TRBV28	TRBJ1-2	.	CASGGEVYGYTF	TGTGCCAGCGGGGGGGAAGTATATGGCTACACCTTC
.	TRBV5-1	TRBJ2-7	.	CASSVSGGLYEQYF	TGCGCCAGCAGCGTATCCGGGGGACTTTACGAGCAGTACTTC